This T cell receptor beta chain was observed in a study of T cell responses to AZD1222 COVID-19 vaccine. Study-wide background: Researchers grouped second doses given at about 4 or about 12 weeks into one pool. Study conclusions and caveats: Clonal diversity may have been underestimated in mostly white British donors. Just a handful of people given AZD1222 tested seropositive at baseline. Spike-specific TCR breadth and depth were elevated following two AZD1222 doses.

Turning to this clone: The target antigen is unknown.

Some clones are missing from TCRdb's copy, which holds only in-frame ones; the method was immunoSEQ multiplex PCR. The table has some 91,000 clones, about nine tenths seen once. CDR1 is LGHDT and CDR2 is YNNKEL in the germline V gene (reference sequence). This CDR3 is 13 amino acids long. The V segment lost 2 bases and the J segment 5 bases; nucleotides outside the gene matches: 0. This receptor was obtained from an adult in good health. This specimen was peripheral blood, taken on day 0 of AZD1222 vaccination. The chain is built from TRBV3-1 (or the pseudogene TRBV3-2) and TRBJ1-5, with TRBD1 identical over 7 bases. The CDR3 sequence is CASSQQGDQPQHF. The DNA of the CDR3 is TGTGCCAGCAGCCAACAGGGGGATCAGCCCCAGCATTTT.